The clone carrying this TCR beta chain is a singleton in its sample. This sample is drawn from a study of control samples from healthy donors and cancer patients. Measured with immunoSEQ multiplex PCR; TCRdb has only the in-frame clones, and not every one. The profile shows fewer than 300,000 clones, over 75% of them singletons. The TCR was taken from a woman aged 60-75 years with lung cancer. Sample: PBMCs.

DNA of the CDR3: TGCGCCAGCAGCCTGTCTTCACAGGGCGCAATGGGAGGAAACACCATATATTTT. Its translation: CASSLSSQGAMGGNTIYF. The chain links TRBV4-1 to TRBJ1-3; maybe TRBD1 (6 bases). CDR3 length: 18 amino acids. Germline V lookup: CDR1 MGHRA, CDR2 YSYEKL. V shed 4 bases and J shed 4 bases, with 23 bases lying between them.